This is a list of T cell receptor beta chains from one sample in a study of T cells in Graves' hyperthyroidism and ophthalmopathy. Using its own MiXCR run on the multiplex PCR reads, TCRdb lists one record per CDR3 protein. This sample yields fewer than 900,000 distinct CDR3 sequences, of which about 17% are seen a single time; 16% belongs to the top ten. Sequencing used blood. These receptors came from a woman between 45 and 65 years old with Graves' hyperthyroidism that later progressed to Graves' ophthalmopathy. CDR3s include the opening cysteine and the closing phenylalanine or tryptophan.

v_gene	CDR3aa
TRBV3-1	CASSQGIANSNQPQHF
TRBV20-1	CSANRGTGELFF
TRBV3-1	CASSQEHNSPLHF
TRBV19	CASSMGESSYEQYF
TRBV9	CASSVGTEEVYNEQFF
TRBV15	CATSQVGGPDTQYF
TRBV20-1	CSARTGLAGNNEQFF
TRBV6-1	CASRRTVQETQYF
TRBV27	CATMRRDGNTDTQYF
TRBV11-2	CASSVSEGIYEQYF
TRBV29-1	CSVENTFDTEAFF
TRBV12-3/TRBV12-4	CASRDRGETYEQYF
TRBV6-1	CASSDRASGSTDTQYF
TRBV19	CASSIIHSQPNEQFF
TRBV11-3	CASSPSKGQHQETQYF
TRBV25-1	CANSSGAEFEKLFF
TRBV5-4	CASSLVLTTGRETQYF
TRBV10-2	CASSESGVAKNIQYF
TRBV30	CAWDGGIVGTEAFF
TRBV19	CASSIGIGQSYEQYF
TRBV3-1	CASSQAPNTGELFF
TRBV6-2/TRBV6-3	CASSYSSLTDTQYF
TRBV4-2	CASSQGLAGETGELFF
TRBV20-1	CSARDQGRIDTGELFF
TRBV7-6	CASSFGTSGGHQETQYF
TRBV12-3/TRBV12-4	CASSGVGTGFGQPQHF
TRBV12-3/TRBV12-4	CASSLRQDFYGYTF
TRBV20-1	CSAPQGDNEQFF
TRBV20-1	CSAVVGTSNYNKQFF
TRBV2	CARGVTGANVLTF
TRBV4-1	CASSQDRARLNYGYTF
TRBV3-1	CASSPPGPLGEKLFF
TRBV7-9	CASSPAGFNGYTF
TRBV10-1	CASSVNKNTEAFF
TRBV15	CATSEGPNEKLFF
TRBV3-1	CASSQGRTVEKLFF
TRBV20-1	CSGRRIFYNEQFF
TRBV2	CASRDWAGHYGYTF
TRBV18	CASSPPDMGLNTEAFF
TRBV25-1	CASSGGRGSRKDHSYNEQFF
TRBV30	CAWGLQGLRTGDLYNSPLHF
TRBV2	CASSVWRGKGNTIYF
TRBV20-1	CSASQDGLPYEQYF
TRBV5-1	CASSLVMSQGAGTDTQYF
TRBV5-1	CASSLGGAYGYTF
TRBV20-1	CSARDRGRVGYTF